This TCR beta chain was captured in a study of T cells in Graves' hyperthyroidism and ophthalmopathy. Study results and caveats: Expanded thyroid clonotypes (above 0.001) were mostly also found in blood.

Amplification yielded TCR beta CDR3 regions, with RNA transcripts as the source. Initially, a first-round RT-PCR of the TCR CDR3 employed the HTBI primer set. TCRdb re-analysed the multiplex PCR reads in MiXCR, keeping a single row per CDR3 protein. The sample consists of hundreds of thousands of distinct CDR3 sequences, around 16% of them appearing once. Losses at the gene ends were 0 bases for V and 3 bases for J; bases not matched to a gene: 4. Looked up from germline, CDR1 is LGHNA and CDR2 is YNFKEQ. The CDR3 is made up of 16 amino acids. This clonotype was observed a few times. Its antigen is unknown. Individuals with ophthalmopathy presented a Clinical Activity Score of at least 3, a NOSPECS grade of at least 4 and a duration under 3 months. Not enrolled were patients with uncontrolled infection, other autoimmune disease, pregnancy or lactation.

This clonotype was obtained from a woman aged 40 to 50 with Graves' ophthalmopathy. This chain uses TRBV4-2 with TRBJ2-1; 8 nucleotides agree with TRBD2. Sequences were obtained from blood. CDR3 DNA: TGTGCCAGCAGCCAAGAGAGCGGGAGAAGCTACAATGAGCAGTTCTTC. Translating it yields CASSQESGRSYNEQFF.